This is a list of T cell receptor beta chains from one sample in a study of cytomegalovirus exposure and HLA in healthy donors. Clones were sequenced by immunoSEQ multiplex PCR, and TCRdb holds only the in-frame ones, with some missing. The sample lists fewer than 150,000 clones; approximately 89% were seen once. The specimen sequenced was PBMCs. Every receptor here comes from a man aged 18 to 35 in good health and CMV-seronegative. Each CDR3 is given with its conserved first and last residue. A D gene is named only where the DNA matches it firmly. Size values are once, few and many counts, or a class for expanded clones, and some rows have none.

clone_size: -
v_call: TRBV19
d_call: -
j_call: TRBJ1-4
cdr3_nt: TGTGCCAGTACCCCATGGGGGGGTGGGGAAGAAAAACTGTTTTTT
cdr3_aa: CASTPWGGGEEKLFF

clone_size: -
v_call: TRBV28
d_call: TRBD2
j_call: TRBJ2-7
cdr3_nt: TGTGCCAGCAGTCTCGGACTAGCAGGCGAGCAGTACTTC
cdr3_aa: CASSLGLAGEQYF

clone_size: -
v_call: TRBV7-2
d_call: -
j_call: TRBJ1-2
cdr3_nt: TGTGCCAGCAGCTTATCCCGTGGCAGATCTAACTATGGCTACACCTTC
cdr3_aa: CASSLSRGRSNYGYTF

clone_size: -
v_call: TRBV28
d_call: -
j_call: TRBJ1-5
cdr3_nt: TGTGCCAGCAGTCCCGAGGGATTAGGCAATCAGCCCCAGCATTTT
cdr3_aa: CASSPEGLGNQPQHF

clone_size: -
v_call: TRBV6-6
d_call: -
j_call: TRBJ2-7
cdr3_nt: TGTGCCAGTCACTCGGTATACGAGCAGTACTTC
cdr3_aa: CASHSVYEQYF

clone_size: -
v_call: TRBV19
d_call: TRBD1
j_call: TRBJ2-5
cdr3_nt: TGTGCCAGTAGTATCGGACAGGTTCAAGAGACCCAGTACTTC
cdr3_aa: CASSIGQVQETQYF

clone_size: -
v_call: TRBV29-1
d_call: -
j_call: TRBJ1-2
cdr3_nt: TGCAGCGTCGGTACAGCCCCCCGTGGCTACACCTTC
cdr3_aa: CSVGTAPRGYTF

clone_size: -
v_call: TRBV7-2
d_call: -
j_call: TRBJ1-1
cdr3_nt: TGTGCCAGCAGCTTAGACCGGGTGGCTGAAGCTTTCTTT
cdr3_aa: CASSLDRVAEAFF

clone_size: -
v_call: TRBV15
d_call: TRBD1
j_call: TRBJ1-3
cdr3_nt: TGTGCCACCAGCAGATACCGGGACAGGGGAAAAGCTGGAAACACCATATATTTT
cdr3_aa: CATSRYRDRGKAGNTIYF

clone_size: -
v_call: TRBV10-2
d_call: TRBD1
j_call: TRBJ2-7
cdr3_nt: TGCGCCAGCAGCGTTGAGCCGAAAAGGGACAGAGTAGGAGAGCAGTACTTC
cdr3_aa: CASSVEPKRDRVGEQYF

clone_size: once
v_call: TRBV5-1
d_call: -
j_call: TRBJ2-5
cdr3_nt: TGCGCCAGCAGCGGAGGGACAGCTTGGTCAGGGGAGACCCAGTACTTC
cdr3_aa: CASSGGTAWSGETQYF

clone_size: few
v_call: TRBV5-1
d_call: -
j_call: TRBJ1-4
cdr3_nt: TGCGCCAGCAGCTTGGCCGGCCGGGAGAATGAAAAACTGTTTTTT
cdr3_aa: CASSLAGRENEKLFF

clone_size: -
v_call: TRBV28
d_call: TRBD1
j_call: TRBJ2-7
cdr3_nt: TGTGCCAGCAGTGTACCGGGACAGGGGGCATCCGAGCAGTACTTC
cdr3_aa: CASSVPGQGASEQYF

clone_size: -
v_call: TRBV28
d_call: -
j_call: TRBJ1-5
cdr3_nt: TGTGCCAGCACCCTTACCGAGAGAAATCAGCCCCAGCATTTT
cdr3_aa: CASTLTERNQPQHF

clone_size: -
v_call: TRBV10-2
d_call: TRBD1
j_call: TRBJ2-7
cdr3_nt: TGCGCCAGCAGTCCGGGACAGGGTACCCAGGGGCTCCACGAGCAGTACTTC
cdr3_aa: CASSPGQGTQGLHEQYF

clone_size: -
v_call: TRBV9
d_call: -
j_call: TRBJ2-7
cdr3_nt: TGTGCCAGCAGCGGGGCTGGTGGGGCATCTGCCGAGCAGTACTTC
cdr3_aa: CASSGAGGASAEQYF

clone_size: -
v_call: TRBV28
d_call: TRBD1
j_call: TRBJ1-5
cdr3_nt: TGTGCCAGCAGTTTTGAAGGGGGCAAGGGCAATCAGCCCCAGCATTTT
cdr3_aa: CASSFEGGKGNQPQHF

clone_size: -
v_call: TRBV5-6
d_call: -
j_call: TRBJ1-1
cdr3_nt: TGTGCCAGCAGCTCTTCCCAGGCGGAGGGAGGAAGGGGCCATGAAGCTTTCTTT
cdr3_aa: CASSSSQAEGGRGHEAFF

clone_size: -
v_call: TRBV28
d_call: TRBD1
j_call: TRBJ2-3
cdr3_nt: TGTGCCAGCAGTTTCTCCAGGGGGATCGGAACGACAGATACGCAGTATTTT
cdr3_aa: CASSFSRGIGTTDTQYF

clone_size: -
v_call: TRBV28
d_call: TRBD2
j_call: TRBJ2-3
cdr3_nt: TGTGCCAGCCGAATAGGACTAGCGGGCACAGATACGCAGTATTTT
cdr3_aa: CASRIGLAGTDTQYF